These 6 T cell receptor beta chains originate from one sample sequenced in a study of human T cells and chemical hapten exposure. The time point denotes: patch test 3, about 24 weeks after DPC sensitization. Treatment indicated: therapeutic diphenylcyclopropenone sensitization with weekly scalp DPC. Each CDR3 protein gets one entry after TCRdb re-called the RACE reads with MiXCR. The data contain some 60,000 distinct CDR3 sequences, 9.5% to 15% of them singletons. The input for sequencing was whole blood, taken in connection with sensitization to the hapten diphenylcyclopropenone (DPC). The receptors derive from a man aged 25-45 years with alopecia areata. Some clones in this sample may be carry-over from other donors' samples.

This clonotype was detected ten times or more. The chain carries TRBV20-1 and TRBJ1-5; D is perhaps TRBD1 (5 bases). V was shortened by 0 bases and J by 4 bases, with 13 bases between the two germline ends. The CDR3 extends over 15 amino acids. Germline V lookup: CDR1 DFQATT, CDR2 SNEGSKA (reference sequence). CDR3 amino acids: CSARDLGRSNQPQHF. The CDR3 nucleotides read TGCAGTGCTAGAGATTTGGGACGGTCAAATCAGCCCCAGCATTTT.

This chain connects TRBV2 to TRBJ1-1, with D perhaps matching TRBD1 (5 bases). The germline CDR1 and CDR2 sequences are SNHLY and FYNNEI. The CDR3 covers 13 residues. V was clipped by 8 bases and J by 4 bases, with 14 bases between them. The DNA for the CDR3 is TGTGCCAGCGGGGGAGAGGGGACCACTGAAGCTTTCTTT. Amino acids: CASGGEGTTEAFF. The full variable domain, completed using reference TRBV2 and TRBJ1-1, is EPEVTQTPSHQVTQMGQEVILRCVPISNHLYFYWYRQILGQKVEFLVSFYNNEISEKSEIFDDQFSVERPDGSNFTLKIRSTKLEDSAMYFCASGGEGTTEAFFGQGTRLTVV.

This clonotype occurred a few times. The CDR3 protein is CASSPARNQPQHF. CDR3 bases: TGTGCCAGCAGCCCAGCTAGGAATCAGCCCCAGCATTTT. The chain is built from TRBV11-2 and TRBJ1-5, with unresolved D. V was shortened by 5 bases and J by 4 bases, with 9 bases between the two germline ends. Germline V lookup: CDR1 SGHAT, CDR2 FQNNGV. The CDR3 extends over 13 amino acids.

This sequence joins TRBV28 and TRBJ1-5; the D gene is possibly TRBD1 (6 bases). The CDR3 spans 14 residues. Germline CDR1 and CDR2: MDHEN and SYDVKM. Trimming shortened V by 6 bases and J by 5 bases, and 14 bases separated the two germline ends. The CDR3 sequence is CASRDRKTHQPQHF. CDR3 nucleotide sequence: TGTGCCAGCAGAGACAGGAAAACCCATCAGCCCCAGCATTTT.

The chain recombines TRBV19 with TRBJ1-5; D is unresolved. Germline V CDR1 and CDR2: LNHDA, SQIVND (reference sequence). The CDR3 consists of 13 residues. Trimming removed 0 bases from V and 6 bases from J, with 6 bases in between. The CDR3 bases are TGTGCCAGTAGTATAGATAAGACTCAGCCCCAGCATTTT. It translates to CASSIDKTQPQHF.

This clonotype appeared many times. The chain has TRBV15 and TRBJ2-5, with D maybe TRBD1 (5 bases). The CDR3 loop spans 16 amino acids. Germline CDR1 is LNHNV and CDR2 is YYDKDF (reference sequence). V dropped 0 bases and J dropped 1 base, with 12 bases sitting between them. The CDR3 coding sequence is TGTGCCACCAGCAGAGATCGGGTACAGGTCCAAGAGACCCAGTACTTC. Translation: CATSRDRVQVQETQYF.